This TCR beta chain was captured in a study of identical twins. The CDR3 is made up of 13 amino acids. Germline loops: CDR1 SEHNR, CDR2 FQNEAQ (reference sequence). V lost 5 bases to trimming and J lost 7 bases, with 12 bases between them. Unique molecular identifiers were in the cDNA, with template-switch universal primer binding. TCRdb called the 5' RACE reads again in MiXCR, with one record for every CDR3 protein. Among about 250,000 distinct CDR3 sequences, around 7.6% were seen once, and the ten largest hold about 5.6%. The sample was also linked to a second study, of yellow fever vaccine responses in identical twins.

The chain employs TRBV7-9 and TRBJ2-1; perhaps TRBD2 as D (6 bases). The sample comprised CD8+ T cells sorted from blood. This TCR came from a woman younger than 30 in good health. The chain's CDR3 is CASSPAAGNEQFF. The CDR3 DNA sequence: TGTGCCAGCAGCCCGGCCGCGGGAAATGAGCAGTTCTTC.